This T cell receptor beta chain comes out of a study of cytomegalovirus exposure and HLA in healthy donors. Study-wide points: Reportedly, fewer N-insertions than the 666-donor mean appeared in an Asian-associated ancestry cluster in a later analysis. An analysis that came later showed most CMV-associated TCR beta chains appearing HLA-restricted. The authors assumed roughly uniform sequencing depth across donors for presence/absence analyses.

CDR3 length: 17 residues. CDR1 and CDR2 from the germline V gene are MDHEN and SYDVKM. V was pared by 1 base and J by 0 bases, with 9 bases of the junction left unmatched. Comments on this clone: Its matching antigen is unknown.

Use of 60 Vbeta and 13 Jbeta primers characterized the PCR. Only in-frame clones appear in the TCRdb table, and some are missing; sequencing was by immunoSEQ multiplex PCR. There are 150,000 or so clones in the sample, with about 1.7% held by the top ten. The source is a man aged 18-30 years in good health and CMV-seronegative. Specimen: PBMCs. This chain connects TRBV28 to TRBJ2-7, with TRBD2 identical over 7 bases. The CDR3 protein is CASSLFVSGGSSYEQYF. CDR3 sequence (DNA): TGTGCCAGCAGTTTATTCGTGTCGGGAGGAAGCTCCTACGAGCAGTACTTC.